Listed below are T cell receptor beta chains from one sample, sequenced in a study of PD-1 blockade in classical Hodgkin lymphoma. The repertoire was sequenced with immunoSEQ multiplex PCR; TCRdb's copy has only in-frame clones and lacks some. Here the sample spans approximately 20,000 clones, less than 85% being singletons. Source: CD4+ T cells from blood, taken before the fourth cycle of nivolumab. These TCRs come from a human donor with classical Hodgkin lymphoma. CDR3s leave out the opening cysteine and the closing phenylalanine or tryptophan.

V,J,length,CDR3
TRBV19,TRBJ1-5,13,ASSIGTGGNQPQH
TRBV27,TRBJ2-5,11,ASSLLYQETQY
TRBV29-1,TRBJ2-3,12,SVEFMGSRDTQY
TRBV28,TRBJ1-6,12,ASSSSSYNSPLH
TRBV5-1,TRBJ2-5,12,ASSLRGNQETQY
TRBV29-1,TRBJ2-2,11,SVAPWGSGELF
TRBV10-3,TRBJ2-2,12,ATRGTPSTGELF
TRBV29-1,TRBJ2-7,11,RVGGGPGREQY
TRBV29-1,TRBJ1-1,11,SVASQGRAEAF
TRBV9,TRBJ2-5,11,ASTNKKKETQY
TRBV5-1,TRBJ2-5,15,ASSRNVNSGMVETQY
TRBV9,TRBJ2-2,14,ASSVLGTPNTGELF
TRBV27,TRBJ2-7,14,ASSLHSGRTSYEQY
TRBV27,TRBJ1-1,11,ASRDRTGLEAF
TRBV29-1,TRBJ2-1,14,SAQGYGTYFYNEQF
TRBV6-1,TRBJ2-3,13,ASSVRETEGYTQY
TRBV6-1,TRBJ2-1,12,ASTTSLPYNEQF
TRBV5-5,TRBJ2-5,15,ASSRRGLAGVQETQY
TRBV7-8,TRBJ2-7,17,ASSLAVGLAGRRSYEQY
TRBV29-1,TRBJ2-1,6,SANEQF
TRBV29-1,TRBJ2-7,13,SVGRRGTGVYEQY
TRBV5-4,TRBJ2-3,12,ASSLDRVTDTQY